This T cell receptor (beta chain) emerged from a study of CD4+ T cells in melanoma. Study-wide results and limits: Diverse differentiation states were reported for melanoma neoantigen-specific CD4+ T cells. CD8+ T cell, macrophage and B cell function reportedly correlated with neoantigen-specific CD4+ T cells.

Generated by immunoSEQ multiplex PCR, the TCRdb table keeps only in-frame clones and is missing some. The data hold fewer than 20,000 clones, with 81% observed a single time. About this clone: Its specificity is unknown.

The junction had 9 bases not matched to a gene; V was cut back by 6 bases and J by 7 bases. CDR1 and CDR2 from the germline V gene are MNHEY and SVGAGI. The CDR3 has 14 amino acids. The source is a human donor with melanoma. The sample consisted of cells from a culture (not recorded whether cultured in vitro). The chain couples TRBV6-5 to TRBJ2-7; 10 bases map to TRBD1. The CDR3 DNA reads TGTGCCAGCAGACCTCGGACAGGGGGTACGGAGCAGTACTTC. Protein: CASRPRTGGTEQYF.